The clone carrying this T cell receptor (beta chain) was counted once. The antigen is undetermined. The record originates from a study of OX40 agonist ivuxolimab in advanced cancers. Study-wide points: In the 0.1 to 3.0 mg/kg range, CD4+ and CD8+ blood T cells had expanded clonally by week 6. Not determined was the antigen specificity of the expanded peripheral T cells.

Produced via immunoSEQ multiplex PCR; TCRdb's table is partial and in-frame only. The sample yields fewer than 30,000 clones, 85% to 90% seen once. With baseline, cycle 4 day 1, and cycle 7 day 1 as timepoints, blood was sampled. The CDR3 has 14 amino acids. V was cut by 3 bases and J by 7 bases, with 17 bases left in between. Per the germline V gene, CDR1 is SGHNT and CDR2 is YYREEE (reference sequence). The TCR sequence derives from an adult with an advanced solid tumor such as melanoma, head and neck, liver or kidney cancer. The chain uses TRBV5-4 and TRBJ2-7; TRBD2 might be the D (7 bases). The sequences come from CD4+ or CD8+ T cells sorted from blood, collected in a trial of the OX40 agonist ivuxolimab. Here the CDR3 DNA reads TGTGCCAGCAGCTGGGGGGGGCTGGTTGAAGAGCAGTACTTC. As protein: CASSWGGLVEEQYF.